This T cell receptor beta chain was sequenced in a study of blood T cell repertoires in COVID-19. Data came from immunoSEQ multiplex PCR; TCRdb stores just in-frame clones and leaves some out. The data hold tens of thousands of clones, with roughly 80% observed a single time. Sequences were obtained from peripheral blood. The receptor's source is a man aged 50 to 60 with acute or convalescent COVID-19.

The CDR3 is CASSLNNEQFF. The CDR3 DNA sequence: TGTGCCAGCAGCCTCAACAATGAGCAGTTCTTC. The rearrangement joins TRBV3-1 (or the pseudogene TRBV3-2) to TRBJ2-1; D unclear. V lost 4 bases, J lost 5 bases, and 3 bases lay in between. Looked up from germline, CDR1 is LGHDT and CDR2 is YNNKEL (reference sequence). The CDR3 has 11 amino acids.